This T cell receptor beta chain was retrieved from a study of identical twins. Study results and limitations: The study reached conclusions through statistical analysis that was cross-sectional, not following the same donors. Models underestimated out-of-frame TCR alpha sharing in monozygotic twins.

Germline lookup yields CDR1 ENHRY and CDR2 SYGVKD. This CDR3 spans 15 amino acids. V lost 0 bases and J lost 2, with 11 bases in between. Concerning this clonotype itself: Its cognate antigen is unknown.

A universal primer site arose from template switching, and cDNA bore unique molecular identifiers. TCRdb fed the 5' RACE reads into MiXCR, producing one record per CDR3 protein. Of 550,000 to 800,000 distinct CDR3 sequences in the sample, about 7.6% are singletons; the top ten hold around 1.6%. This same sample was also taken into another study, of yellow fever vaccine responses in identical twins.

The chain recombines TRBV10-3 with TRBJ2-7; D gene unclear. This clonotype was sampled from a woman younger than 30 in good health. Specimen: PBMCs. This chain's CDR3 is CAISESNGPTYEQYF. DNA for the CDR3: TGTGCCATCAGTGAGTCAAACGGGCCAACCTACGAGCAGTACTTC.